This entry features one TCR beta chain sequence. Sequencing used immunoSEQ multiplex PCR; TCRdb keeps in-frame clones, though not all of them. The sample lists more than 200,000 clones, approximately 91% occurring once. The data were obtained in a study of blood T cell repertoires in COVID-19. Study-wide context: The cDNA or gDNA used as material had been derived from T cells, B-cell-depleted T cells, or PBMCs.

Sequencing was done on a sample of peripheral blood. The source is a human donor in a cohort sampled during active COVID-19.

This CDR3 reads CASSLRTGRNEQYF. The CDR3 DNA follows: TGCGCCAGCAGCTTGAGGACAGGGAGGAACGAGCAGTACTTC. The chain is built from TRBV5-1 and TRBJ2-7; TRBD1 agrees at 8 bases. From germline, CDR1 is SGHRS and CDR2 YFSETQ. J lost 5 bases, V lost 1 base, and 5 bases had no gene match. This CDR3 spans 14 amino acids.